This T cell receptor beta chain was recovered during a study of early T cells in non-severe SARS-CoV-2 infection. Study-wide background: The input, bulk RNA from unsorted whole blood, was sequenced, and chains were unpaired. Study-level findings and limits: VDJdb matching, biased toward anti-spike CD8 responses, missed private and CD4 specificities.

As for this clonotype: The target antigen is unknown.

Individual cDNA molecules received unique molecular identifiers. Using its own MiXCR run on the 5' RACE reads, TCRdb lists one record per CDR3 protein. Among 60,000 to 75,000 distinct CDR3 sequences listed, approximately 10% were seen once. Germline loops: CDR1 SGHTA, CDR2 FQGNSA. The CDR3 length is 13 residues. V was clipped by 10 bases and J by 1 base; unmatched bases: 5. This clonotype was obtained from an adult who was a healthcare worker with PCR-confirmed SARS-CoV-2 infection or an uninfected control (not recorded which). The genes are TRBV7-2 and TRBJ2-3; 7 nucleotides match TRBD2. This sample comprised whole blood, obtained at baseline. For the CDR3, the DNA is TGTGCCACAGCGCTAGCGGGCACAGATACGCAGTATTTT. Its translation is CATALAGTDTQYF.